The clone carrying this TCR beta chain was seen a handful of times. Its antigen is currently unknown. Trimming took 6 bases from V and 4 from J, leaving 23 bases between them. The CDR3 is made up of 17 amino acids. CDR1 SGHNT and CDR2 YENEEA come from the germline V gene. Only in-frame clones appear in the TCRdb table, and some are missing; sequencing was by immunoSEQ multiplex PCR. The sample has under 6,000 clones; over 25% are singletons. This entry is derived from a study of T cells in localized non-small cell lung cancer. Broader study findings: When the top 100 tumor clones were examined, a median approximately 59 of them also appeared in the adjacent lung, which was paired and uninvolved. Adjacent uninvolved lung tissue had the highest T cell clonality, exceeding tumor. Patients showing higher blood T cell density tended to see longer overall survival.

This TCR derives from a man aged 35 to 70 with stage III squamous cell lung carcinoma. Specimen: lung tumor tissue, collected before any cancer treatment. This rearrangement joins TRBV11-3 to TRBJ2-3, with a tentative D call TRBD2 (6 bases). The CDR3 nucleotides read TGTGCCAGCAGTTGGGCTAGCGCGGCCCTTAGGGCAGATACGCAGTATTTT. This encodes CASSWASAALRADTQYF.